This paragraph reports one T cell receptor beta chain. What it binds is not known. The sample is drawn from a study of cytomegalovirus exposure and HLA in healthy donors. Trimming cost V 5 bases and J 2 bases; bases outside gene matches: 9. From germline, CDR1 is SEHNR and CDR2 FQNEAQ (reference sequence). CDR3 length: 16 residues. 60 Vbeta and 13 Jbeta primers were used in PCR. The repertoire was sequenced with immunoSEQ multiplex PCR; TCRdb's copy has only in-frame clones and lacks some. The data include 95,000 to 150,000 clones; the top ten clones carry approximately 3.8%. Study observations and caveats: Roughly uniform sequencing depth across donors was assumed, possibly incorrectly. Several top significant clusters appeared, in a later analysis, to be linked to common viral pathogens. High sensitivity and specificity were reportedly achieved when the classifier diagnosed cytomegalovirus status.

This rearrangement joins TRBV7-9 to TRBJ1-2; 9 bases map to TRBD1. This receptor was identified in a young man in good health and CMV-seronegative. Sequenced sample: PBMCs. Written as DNA, the CDR3 is TGTGCCAGCAGCGCCGTAAGCACAGGGGGCAACTATGGCTACACCTTC. This translates into CASSAVSTGGNYGYTF.